These 8 T cell receptor beta chains were all obtained from the same sample, sequenced in a study of cytomegalovirus exposure and HLA in healthy donors. It was with 60 Vbeta and 13 Jbeta primers that the PCR ran. The method was immunoSEQ multiplex PCR; TCRdb's version includes in-frame clones alone and lacks a portion of them. The sample includes about 200,000 clones, around 77% of them seen just once. The sample was PBMCs. These receptors originate from a woman in her 30s in good health and CMV-seronegative.

This rearrangement joins TRBV10-3 to TRBJ2-3, with 11 bases identical to TRBD2. The germline CDR1 and CDR2 sequences are ENHRY and SYGVKD. The CDR3 extends over 17 amino acids. V lost 7 bases to trimming and J lost 1 base; unmatched junction nucleotides: 10. The DNA of the CDR3 is TGTGCCATCAACCCCTCTAGCGGGGGGCTTCGCACAGATACGCAGTATTTT. This sequence encodes CAINPSSGGLRTDTQYF.

The sample holds one count of this clone. V is TRBV5-4 and J is TRBJ1-1, with 8 bases fitting TRBD1. This CDR3 has 16 residues. V lost 5 bases and J lost 6; bases outside the gene matches: 15. Germline loops: CDR1 SGHNT, CDR2 YYREEE (reference sequence). The CDR3 nucleotides read TGTGCCAGCAGTTGGGGACAGGCGCTGGGCCATGCTGAAGCTTTCTTT. Its protein is CASSWGQALGHAEAFF.

This chain links TRBV7-9 with TRBJ2-5, with 7 bases identical to TRBD1. Germline values: CDR1 SEHNR, CDR2 FQNEAQ (reference sequence). CDR3 size: 12 residues. J gave up 2 bases and V 10 bases, and 4 bases lay outside the gene matches. The CDR3 reads CATSGGQETQYF. The CDR3 bases are TGTGCCACCTCAGGGGGACAAGAGACCCAGTACTTC.

In this sample, this clone turned up a few times. The chain is built from TRBV19 and TRBJ2-1; 11 positions match TRBD2. CDR1 LNHDA and CDR2 SQIVND come from the germline V gene (reference sequence). The CDR3 has 15 residues. J lost 4 bases, V lost 7 bases, and 6 bases had no gene match. This CDR3 is CASTLGTSGYNEQFF. The DNA for the CDR3 is TGTGCCAGTACTCTGGGGACTAGCGGTTACAATGAGCAGTTCTTC.

The genes are TRBV20-1 and TRBJ2-3; weak D call: TRBD2 (5 bases). The CDR3 spans 11 residues. V was cut by 7 bases and J by 5 bases, with 10 bases left in between. Germline values: CDR1 DFQATT, CDR2 SNEGSKA (reference sequence). CDR3 protein: CSGLAVDTQYF. CDR3 nucleotides: TGCAGTGGGCTAGCTGTAGATACGCAGTATTTT.

The V gene is TRBV11-2, the J gene TRBJ1-2, with D possibly matching TRBD1 (6 bases). The germline CDR1 and CDR2 sequences are SGHAT and FQNNGV. The CDR3 spans 12 residues. V lost 3 bases and J lost 6, with 8 bases in between. The CDR3 sequence is CASSLGADGYTF. Written as DNA, the CDR3 is TGTGCCAGCAGCTTGGGGGCAGATGGCTACACCTTC.

V is TRBV10-3 and J is TRBJ1-5; D gene unclear. In germline, CDR1 is ENHRY, CDR2 SYGVKD. Trimming left V 9 bases short and J 0 bases short, with 12 bases between. The CDR3 sequence is 14 residues long. The CDR3 DNA follows: TGTGCCATATCAGAGGTCCATAGCAATCAGCCCCAGCATTTT. This encodes CAISEVHSNQPQHF.

The rearrangement joins TRBV30 to TRBJ2-5; maybe TRBD2 (6 bases). The J call is in doubt because the DNA end fits TRBJ2-7 better. The CDR3 loop spans 13 amino acids. CDR1 is GTSNPN, CDR2 SVGIG, per germline (reference sequence). This CDR3 reads CAWMGGAGYEQYF. Here the CDR3 DNA reads TGTGCCTGGATGGGCGGGGCCGGCTACGAGCAGTACTTC.